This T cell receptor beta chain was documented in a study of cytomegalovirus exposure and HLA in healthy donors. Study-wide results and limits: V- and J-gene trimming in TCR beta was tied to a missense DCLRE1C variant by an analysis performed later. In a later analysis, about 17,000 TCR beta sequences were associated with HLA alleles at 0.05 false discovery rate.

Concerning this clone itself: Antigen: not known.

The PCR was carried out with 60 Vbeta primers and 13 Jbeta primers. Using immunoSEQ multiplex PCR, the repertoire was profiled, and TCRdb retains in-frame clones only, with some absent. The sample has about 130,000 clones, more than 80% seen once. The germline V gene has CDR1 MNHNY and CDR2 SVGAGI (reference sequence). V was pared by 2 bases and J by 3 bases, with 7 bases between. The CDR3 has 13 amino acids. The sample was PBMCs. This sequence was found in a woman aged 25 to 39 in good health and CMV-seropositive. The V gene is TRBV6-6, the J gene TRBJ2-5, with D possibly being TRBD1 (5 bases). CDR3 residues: CASSYETEETQYF. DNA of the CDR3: TGTGCCAGCAGTTACGAGACAGAAGAGACCCAGTACTTC.